One and the same sample provided the 5 T cell receptor beta chains below, sequenced in a study of long-term antiretroviral therapy in people with HIV. At the survey level, the v3.0 immunoSEQ assay was run. Sequencing was performed with immunoSEQ multiplex PCR; in TCRdb, only in-frame clones are kept and a portion is missing. The repertoire holds under 45,000 clones, with roughly nine tenths as singletons. The sequencing used unsorted PBMCs, collected 1.2 years after starting antiretroviral therapy. The receptors stem from a woman in her 50s with HIV.

This clone appeared a single time. The chain links TRBV5-1 to TRBJ2-4; 12 bases are shared with TRBD2. There are 17 residues in the CDR3. V trimming: 4 bases; J trimming: 6 bases; junction bases outside the gene matches: 11. Germline V lookup: CDR1 SGHRS, CDR2 YFSETQ. This CDR3 reads CASSHSSGGAVGNIQYF. CDR3 in DNA: TGCGCCAGCAGCCACTCTAGCGGGGGGGCCGTCGGAAACATTCAGTACTTC.

This chain joins TRBV11-1 and TRBJ1-1; no definite D call. From germline, CDR1 is SGHAT and CDR2 FQDESV (reference sequence). With 1 base removed from V and 0 bases from J, the gap between germline ends came to 3 bases. The CDR3 consists of 13 residues. CDR3 bases: TGTGCCAGCAGCTTAGAGATGAACACTGAAGCTTTCTTT. The encoded protein is CASSLEMNTEAFF.

This sequence joins TRBV4-3 and TRBJ2-3, with D unresolved. Trimming shortened V by 0 bases and J by 2 bases, and 6 bases separated the two germline ends. Germline values: CDR1 LGHNA, CDR2 YSLEER. The CDR3 sequence is 14 residues long. The CDR3 protein is CASSQDLTTDTQYF. CDR3 nucleotides: TGCGCCAGCAGCCAAGATCTGACCACAGATACGCAGTATTTT.

A few counts support this clone. The J gene is TRBJ1-6, the V gene TRBV7-3; TRBD1 agrees at 7 bases. The CDR3 runs to 16 residues. Germline lookup yields CDR1 SGHTA and CDR2 FQGTGA. V lost 1 base to trimming and J lost 0 bases; unmatched junction nucleotides: 0. This CDR3 is CASSLRDSSYNSPLHF. DNA for the CDR3: TGTGCCAGCAGCTTAAGGGACAGCTCCTATAATTCACCCCTCCACTTT.

The V gene is TRBV2, the J gene TRBJ2-7; TRBD2 might be the D (6 bases). The CDR3 covers 13 residues. Trimming stripped 8 bases from V and 4 bases from J, with 15 bases between. Looked up from germline, CDR1 is SNHLY and CDR2 is FYNNEI. This CDR3 reads CASFFRRGYEQYF. As DNA, the CDR3 is TGTGCCAGCTTCTTTCGTCGGGGGTACGAGCAGTACTTC.